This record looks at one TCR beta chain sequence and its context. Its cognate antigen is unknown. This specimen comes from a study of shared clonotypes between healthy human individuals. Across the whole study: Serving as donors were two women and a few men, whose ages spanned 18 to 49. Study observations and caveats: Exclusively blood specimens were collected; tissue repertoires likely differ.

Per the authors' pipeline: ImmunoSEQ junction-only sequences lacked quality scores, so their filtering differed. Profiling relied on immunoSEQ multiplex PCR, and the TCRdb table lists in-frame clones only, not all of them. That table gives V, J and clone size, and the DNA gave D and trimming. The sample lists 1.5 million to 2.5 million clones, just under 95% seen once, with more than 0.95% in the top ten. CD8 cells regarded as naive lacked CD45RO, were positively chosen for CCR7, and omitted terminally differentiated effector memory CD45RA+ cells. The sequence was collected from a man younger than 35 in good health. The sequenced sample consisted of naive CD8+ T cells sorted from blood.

The CDR3 protein is CASSQTTGIIDGYTF. In nucleotides, the CDR3 is TGTGCCAGCAGCCAAACTACAGGGATCATAGACGGCTACACCTTC. The chain recombines TRBV7-2 with TRBJ1-2, with D possibly TRBD1 on 6 matching bases. V was shortened by 5 bases and J by 8 bases, with 21 bases between the two germline ends. CDR3 length: 15 amino acids. The germline gives CDR1 SGHTA, CDR2 FQGNSA.